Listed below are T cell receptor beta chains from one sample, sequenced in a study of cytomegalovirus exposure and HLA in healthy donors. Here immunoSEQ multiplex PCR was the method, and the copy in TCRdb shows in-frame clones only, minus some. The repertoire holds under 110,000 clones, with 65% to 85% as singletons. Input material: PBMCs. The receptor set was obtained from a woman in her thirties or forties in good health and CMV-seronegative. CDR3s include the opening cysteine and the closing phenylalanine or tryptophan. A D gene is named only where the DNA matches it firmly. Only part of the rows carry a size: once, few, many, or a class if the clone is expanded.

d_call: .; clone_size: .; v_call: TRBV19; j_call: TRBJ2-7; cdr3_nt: TGTGCCAGTAGTTTGACAGCTTCCTACGAGCAGTACTTC; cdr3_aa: CASSLTASYEQYF
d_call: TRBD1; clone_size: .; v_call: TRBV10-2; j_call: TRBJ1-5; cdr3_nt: TGCGCCAGCACCGAGACAGGGGGCAACAATCAGCCCCAGCATTTT; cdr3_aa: CASTETGGNNQPQHF
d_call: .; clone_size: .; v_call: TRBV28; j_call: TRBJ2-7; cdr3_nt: TGTGCCAGCAACCCGAACAGGGAATCGGGCGAGCAGTACTTC; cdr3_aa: CASNPNRESGEQYF
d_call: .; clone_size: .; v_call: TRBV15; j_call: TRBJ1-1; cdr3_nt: TGTGCCACCAGCAGACGTCCGAACACTGAAGCTTTCTTT; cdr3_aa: CATSRRPNTEAFF
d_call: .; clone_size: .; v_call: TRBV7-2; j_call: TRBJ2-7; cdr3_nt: TGTGCCAGCAGCTTTGGAGCCTACGAGCAGTACTTC; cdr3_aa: CASSFGAYEQYF
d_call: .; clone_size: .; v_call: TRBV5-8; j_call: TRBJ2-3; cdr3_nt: TGTGCCAGCAGCCCGGGACAAATAGGTAGCACAGATACGCAGTATTTT; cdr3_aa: CASSPGQIGSTDTQYF
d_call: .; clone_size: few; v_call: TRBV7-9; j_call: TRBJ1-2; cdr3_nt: TGTGCCAGCAGCCCTTCGGGGGGAGGAGTAGCTAACTATGGCTACACCTTC; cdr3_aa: CASSPSGGGVANYGYTF
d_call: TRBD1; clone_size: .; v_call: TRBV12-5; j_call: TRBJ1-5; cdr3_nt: TGTGCTAGTGGTTTTTTTGGGACAGGGGATTTGGGCAATCAGCCCCAGCATTTT; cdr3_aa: CASGFFGTGDLGNQPQHF
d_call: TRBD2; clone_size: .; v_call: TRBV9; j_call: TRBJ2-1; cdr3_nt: TGTGCCAGCAGTAAACCGCAAGGACTAGCGGGGGCTCCCTCCTACAATGAGCAGTTCTTC; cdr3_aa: CASSKPQGLAGAPSYNEQFF
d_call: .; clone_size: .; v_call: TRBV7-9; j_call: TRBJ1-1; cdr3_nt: TGTTCCAGCAGCCCCGGACACAACACTGAAGCTTTCTTT; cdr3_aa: CSSSPGHNTEAFF
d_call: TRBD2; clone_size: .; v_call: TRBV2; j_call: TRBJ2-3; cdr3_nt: TGTGCCAGCAGACCGGGACTAGCGCTTATGCCCACAGATACGCAGTATTTT; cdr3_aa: CASRPGLALMPTDTQYF
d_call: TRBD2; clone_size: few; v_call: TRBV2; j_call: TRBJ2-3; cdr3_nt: TGTGCCAGCAGTGAAGGGCGGGGTAGCGGGTCCACAGATACGCAGTATTTT; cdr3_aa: CASSEGRGSGSTDTQYF
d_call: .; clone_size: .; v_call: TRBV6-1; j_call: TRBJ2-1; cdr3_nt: TGTGCCAGCAGTGAAGCGGCCAGGATACCCTACAATGAGCAGTTCTTC; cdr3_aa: CASSEAARIPYNEQFF
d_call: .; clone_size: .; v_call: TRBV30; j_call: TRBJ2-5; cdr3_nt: TGTGCCTGGAGGGGCGGGGTTGTCCAGTACTTC; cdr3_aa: CAWRGGVVQYF
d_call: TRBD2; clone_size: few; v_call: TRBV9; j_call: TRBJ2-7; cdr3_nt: TGTGCCAGCAGCTTACGGGGGGGCGGTGGCGAGCAGTACTTC; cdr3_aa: CASSLRGGGGEQYF
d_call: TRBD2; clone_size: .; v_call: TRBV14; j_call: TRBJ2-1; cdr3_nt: TGTGCCAGCAACCCTAGCGGGGGGTCCTACAATGAGCAGTTCTTC; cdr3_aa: CASNPSGGSYNEQFF
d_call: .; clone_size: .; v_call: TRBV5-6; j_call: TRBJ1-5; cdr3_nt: TGTGCCAGCAGCTTAAGCGTCGGGGGCAATCAGCCCCAGCATTTT; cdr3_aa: CASSLSVGGNQPQHF
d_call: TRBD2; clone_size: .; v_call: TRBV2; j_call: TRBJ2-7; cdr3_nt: TGTGCCAGCAGTACCATAGCGGGGAGTTGGGGCGAGCAGTACTTC; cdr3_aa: CASSTIAGSWGEQYF
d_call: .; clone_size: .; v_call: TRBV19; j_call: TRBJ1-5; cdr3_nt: TGTGCCAGTAGTATAGGACAGGTCGCCAATCAGCCCCAGCATTTT; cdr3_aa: CASSIGQVANQPQHF
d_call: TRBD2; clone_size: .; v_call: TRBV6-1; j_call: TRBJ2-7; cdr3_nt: TGTGCCAGCAAGGGAGGGAACACTTACTACGAGCAGTACTTC; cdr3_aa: CASKGGNTYYEQYF
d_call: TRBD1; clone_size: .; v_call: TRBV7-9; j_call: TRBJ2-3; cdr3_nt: TGTGCCAGCAGCTTAGAGACAGGGGGCCGTGATACGCAGTATTTT; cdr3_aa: CASSLETGGRDTQYF
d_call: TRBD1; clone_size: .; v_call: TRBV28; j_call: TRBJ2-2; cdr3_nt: TGTGCCAGCAGCTCCCGACAGGGTATTAATACCGGGGAGCTGTTTTTT; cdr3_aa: CASSSRQGINTGELFF
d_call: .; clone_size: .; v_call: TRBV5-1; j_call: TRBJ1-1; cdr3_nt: TGCGCCAGCAGTCAGGGCACTGAAGCTTTCTTT; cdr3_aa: CASSQGTEAFF
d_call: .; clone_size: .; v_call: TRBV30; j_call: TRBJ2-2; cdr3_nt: TGTGCCTGGAGGTATGGACAAACCGGGGAGCTGTTTTTT; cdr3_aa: CAWRYGQTGELFF
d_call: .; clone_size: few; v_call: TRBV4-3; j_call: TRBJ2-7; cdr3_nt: TGCGCCAGCAGCCAAGCCCCGGGGTACTCCTACGAGCAGTACTTC; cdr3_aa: CASSQAPGYSYEQYF
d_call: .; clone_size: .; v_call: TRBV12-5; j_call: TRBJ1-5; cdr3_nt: TGTGCTAGTGCCAACAACAATCAGCCCCAGCATTTT; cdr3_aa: CASANNNQPQHF
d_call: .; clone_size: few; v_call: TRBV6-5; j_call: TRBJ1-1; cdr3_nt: TGTGCCAGCAGTTACGGGCAGGGGACTGAAGCTTTCTTT; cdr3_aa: CASSYGQGTEAFF
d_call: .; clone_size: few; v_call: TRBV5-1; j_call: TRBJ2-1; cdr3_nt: TGCGCCAGCAGCTTGGATAGGGGAAACAATGAGCAGTTCTTC; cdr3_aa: CASSLDRGNNEQFF
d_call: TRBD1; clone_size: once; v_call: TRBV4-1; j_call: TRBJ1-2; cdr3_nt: TGCGCCAGCAGCCAAGCGCAGGGGGCAGGAGGCTACACCTTC; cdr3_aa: CASSQAQGAGGYTF
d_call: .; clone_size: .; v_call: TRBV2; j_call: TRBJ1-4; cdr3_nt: TGTGCCAGCAGTGAGTCTGGGGCTTGGGAAAAACTGTTTTTT; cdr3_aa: CASSESGAWEKLFF
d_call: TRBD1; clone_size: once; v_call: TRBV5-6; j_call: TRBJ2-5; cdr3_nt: TGTGCCAGCAGCTGGGGATTGGGACAGGGCCACGAGACCCAGTACTTC; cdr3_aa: CASSWGLGQGHETQYF
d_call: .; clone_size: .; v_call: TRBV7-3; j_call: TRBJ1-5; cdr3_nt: TGTGCCAGCAGCTTAGTTTCTTTCTGGGGGACAAGAAATAGCAATCAGCCCCAGCATTTT; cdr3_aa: CASSLVSFWGTRNSNQPQHF
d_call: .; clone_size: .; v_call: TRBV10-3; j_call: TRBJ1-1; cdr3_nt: TGTGCCATCAGTGAAGGCCAAGGAGGCACTGAAGCTTTCTTT; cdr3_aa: CAISEGQGGTEAFF
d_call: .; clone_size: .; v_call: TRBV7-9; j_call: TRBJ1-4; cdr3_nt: TGTGCCAGCAGCTTAGGGGGGCAAGCTGCAACTAATGAAAAACTGTTTTTT; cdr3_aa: CASSLGGQAATNEKLFF
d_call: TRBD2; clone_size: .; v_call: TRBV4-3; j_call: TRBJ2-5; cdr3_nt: TGCGCCAGCAGCCAAGTTGTAGCGGGGGAGACCCAGTACTTC; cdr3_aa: CASSQVVAGETQYF
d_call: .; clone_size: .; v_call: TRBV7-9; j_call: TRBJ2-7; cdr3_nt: TGTTCCAGCAGCTTAGCTCTGGGGGGAGAGCAGTACTTC; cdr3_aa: CSSSLALGGEQYF
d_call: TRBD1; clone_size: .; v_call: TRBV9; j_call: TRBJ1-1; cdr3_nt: TGTGCCAGCAGCGTAAGCGGGACAGGGGTTGGTTTGAACACTGAAGCTTTCTTT; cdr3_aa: CASSVSGTGVGLNTEAFF